This T cell receptor (beta chain) was found in a study of T-cell memory formation after mild COVID-19. This CDR3 spans 16 amino acids. Unmatched junction bases numbered 5, after V lost 1 base and J lost 6 bases. Germline V gene data show CDR1 as WNHNN and CDR2 as SYGVQD (reference sequence). This clonotype has a handful of counts. TCRdb processed the 5' RACE reads anew with MiXCR; each CDR3 protein has one entry. The table has some 350,000 distinct CDR3 sequences, about 15% seen once. The specimen was PBMCs or a T cell subset sorted from them (not recorded which). This clonotype originated in a man younger than 30 who had mild COVID-19 (a few samples of this study predate the infection). Cell type and time point are not known. V usage is TRBV10-1 and J usage is TRBJ2-1; the match to TRBD1 covers 11 bases. Here the CDR3 DNA reads TGCGCCAGCAGTGAGTTCCCTGGGACAGGGGGCAATGAGCAGTTCTTC. Translation: CASSEFPGTGGNEQFF.